The 30 T cell receptor beta chains listed next were all sequenced from one sample in a study of T cell repertoires in cytomegalovirus infection (dated by TCRdb to about 2019). The sample was run on an Illumina HiSeq 1500. Starting from the raw public reads, TCRdb applied fastp trimming at Q25, assembled clones with MiXCR and retained in-frame beta chains. Every distinct CDR3 protein forms one entry, paired with its most common genes and DNA. A total of 250,000 to 400,000 distinct CDR3 sequences appear in this sample, about 25% of them only once. The ten top clones hold approximately 12% of the sample. In the paper's terms, the treatment or condition label means: in vitro stimulation with specific CMV peptide epitopes to enrich CMV-specific T cells. No antigen has been assigned to these receptors. This sample comprised cultured PBMCs, obtained from culture after CMV antigen stimulation. The receptors were gathered from a human donor in good health (CMV status not recorded). Some clones in this sample may be carry-over from other donors' samples.

The chain employs TRBV6-2 or TRBV6-3 and TRBJ2-7; a possible D gene is TRBD2 (5 bases). The length of the CDR3 is 13 residues. Germline V CDR1 and CDR2: MNHEY, SVGEGT. Trimming cost V 7 bases and J 7 bases, with 17 bases left between them. DNA of the CDR3: TGTGCCAGCATCATACCGGACTCTTGGGAGCAGTACTTC. Translation gives CASIIPDSWEQYF.

This clonotype was detected a few times. The chain is built from TRBV11-2 and TRBJ2-3, with D tentatively TRBD1 (5 bases). Germline V lookup: CDR1 SGHAT, CDR2 FQNNGV. V lost 5 bases to trimming and J lost 6 bases, with 12 bases between them. The CDR3 has 13 residues. This CDR3 is CASSPGWLDTQYF. The CDR3 nucleotides are TGTGCCAGCAGCCCAGGGTGGTTGGATACGCAGTATTTT.

This clonotype was picked up a small number of times. The genes are TRBV19 and TRBJ2-7, with D hard to call. CDR1 and CDR2 from the germline V gene are LNHDA and SQIVND (reference sequence). V was pared by 8 bases and J by 7 bases, with 9 bases between. There are 10 residues in the CDR3. The CDR3 nucleotides are TGTGCCAGTGGCTTGCAGGAGCAGTACTTC. Protein sequence: CASGLQEQYF.

The chain combines TRBV6-2 or TRBV6-3 with TRBJ2-5, with 7 bases aligning to TRBD1. This CDR3 comprises 14 residues. Per the germline V gene, CDR1 is MNHEY and CDR2 is SVGEGT. V shed 6 bases, J shed 5 bases, and the junction held 9 bases outside the gene matches. CDR3 coding DNA: TGTGCCAGCAGGGCGACAGGGCCCGGGGAGACCCAGTACTTC. As protein: CASRATGPGETQYF.

The chain links TRBV15 to TRBJ2-1; D may be TRBD2 (6 bases). CDR1 and CDR2 (germline): LNHNV, YYDKDF (reference sequence). The CDR3 length is 13 residues. V was trimmed by 6 bases and J by 7 bases, leaving 13 bases between them. The CDR3 region is CATSVGSGNEQFF. In nucleotides, the CDR3 is TGTGCCACCAGTGTGGGGAGCGGGAATGAGCAGTTCTTC.

The rearrangement joins TRBV10-3 to TRBJ2-7, with D perhaps matching TRBD2 (5 bases). Germline loops: CDR1 ENHRY, CDR2 SYGVKD. V lost 7 bases, J lost 3 bases, and 13 bases lay in between. The CDR3 has 13 residues. The CDR3 DNA reads TGTGCCATCAACAACGGGGATCACTACGAGCAGTACTTC. This sequence encodes CAINNGDHYEQYF.

This clonotype was found many times. This chain uses TRBV28 with TRBJ1-6; D remains unclear. This CDR3 is built from 13 residues. CDR1 is MDHEN and CDR2 is SYDVKM in the germline V gene. V was pared by 7 bases and J by 8 bases, with 12 bases between. CDR3 DNA sequence: TGTGCCAGCACTTCCCTCTGGGATTCACCCCTCCACTTT. Protein product: CASTSLWDSPLHF.

The chain joins TRBV12-3 or TRBV12-4 to TRBJ1-2; 7 positions agree with TRBD1. V dropped 2 bases and J dropped 7; count of bases not matched to a gene: 4. This CDR3 is built from 13 residues. The CDR3 DNA reads TGTGCCAGCAGTTTAAAACAGGGGCTTGGCTACACCTTC. It specifies CASSLKQGLGYTF.

This rearrangement joins TRBV28 to TRBJ2-3, with D possibly matching TRBD2 (5 bases). CDR1 is MDHEN and CDR2 is SYDVKM in the germline V gene. The CDR3 has 17 residues. V lost 4 bases to trimming and J lost 4 bases, with 21 bases between them. CDR3 residues: CASSSHRTVRRSDTQYF. CDR3 coding DNA: TGTGCCAGCAGTTCCCATCGGACGGTGAGGAGGTCAGATACGCAGTATTTT. Supplemented by reference TRBV28 and TRBJ2-3, the full variable domain reads DVKVTQSSRYLVKRTGEKVFLECVQDMDHENMFWYRQDPGLGLRLIYFSYDVKMKEKGDIPEGYSVSREKKERFSLILESASTNQTSMYLCASSSHRTVRRSDTQYFGPGTRLTVL.

This clonotype was recorded at least ten times. The genes are TRBV7-2 and TRBJ1-4, with D possibly being TRBD1 (6 bases). The germline gives CDR1 SGHTA, CDR2 FQGNSA. The CDR3 sequence is 14 residues long. Trimming removed 8 bases from V and 3 bases from J, with 13 bases in between. The CDR3 DNA is TGTGCCAGCCTGGAAGGGGGGGCTAATGAAAAACTGTTTTTT. Translated, it gives CASLEGGANEKLFF.

This chain links TRBV20-1 with TRBJ2-1, with 14 bases lining up with TRBD2. V shed 2 bases, J shed 9 bases, and the junction held 6 bases outside the gene matches. The germline V gene has CDR1 DFQATT and CDR2 SNEGSKA (reference sequence). This CDR3 contains 15 residues. The CDR3 loop is CSARKGLAGVVEQFF. DNA of the CDR3: TGCAGTGCTAGAAAGGGACTAGCGGGAGTGGTTGAGCAGTTCTTC.

This clonotype appeared once. The genes are TRBV29-1 and TRBJ1-2; the D gene is possibly TRBD1 (5 bases). Germline V gives CDR1 SQVTM, CDR2 ANQGSEA. V was trimmed by 7 bases and J by 4 bases, leaving 13 bases between them. The CDR3 spans 12 residues. CDR3 amino acids: CSADGQGYGYTF. For the CDR3, the DNA is TGCAGCGCGGACGGGCAGGGCTATGGCTACACCTTC.

This clonotype occurred a few times. The rearrangement joins TRBV19 to TRBJ1-3; 7 bases are shared with TRBD1. This CDR3 has 16 amino acids. The J segment lost 2 bases and the V segment lost 3 bases, leaving 7 bases of the junction unmatched. Germline CDR1 and CDR2: LNHDA and SQIVND (reference sequence). In DNA, the CDR3 is TGTGCCAGTAGTATTACGACAGGGTCGCCTGGAAACACCATATATTTT. It encodes CASSITTGSPGNTIYF.

V and J are TRBV10-3 and TRBJ2-3; 10 bases match TRBD1. Germline loops: CDR1 ENHRY, CDR2 SYGVKD. The CDR3 loop spans 16 amino acids. Trimming removed 2 bases from V and 4 bases from J; junction bases left unmatched: 6. The CDR3 DNA reads TGTGCCATCAGTGAGATCGACAGGGGGCGAGCAGATACGCAGTATTTT. Translating gives CAISEIDRGRADTQYF.

This clonotype appeared a few times. V usage is TRBV6-2 or TRBV6-3 and J usage is TRBJ2-4; perhaps TRBD1 as D (6 bases). Trimming took 6 bases from V and 0 from J, leaving 15 bases between them. The length of the CDR3 is 16 residues. CDR1 is MNHEY, CDR2 SVGEGT, per germline. The CDR3 sequence: CASRPGEGLAKNIQYF. The CDR3 DNA is TGTGCCAGCAGGCCAGGGGAAGGATTAGCCAAAAACATTCAGTACTTC.

V usage is TRBV6-8 and J usage is TRBJ1-2; TRBD1 is a possible D gene (5 bases). Germline CDR1 reads MNHGY; CDR2 reads SAAAGT. With 2 bases removed from V and 7 bases from J, the gap between germline ends came to 8 bases. The CDR3 has 12 amino acids. CDR3 residues: CASSYGARGYTF. DNA of the CDR3: TGTGCCAGCAGTTACGGGGCACGTGGCTACACCTTC.

The rearrangement links TRBV28 to TRBJ1-4, with D possibly TRBD1 on 6 matching bases. The V end was cut by 6 bases, the J end by 9 bases, with 11 bases between. In germline, CDR1 is MDHEN, CDR2 SYDVKM. CDR3 length: 12 residues. CDR3 loop: CASRIRDKKLFF. CDR3 DNA sequence: TGTGCCAGCAGGATCCGGGACAAAAAACTGTTTTTT.

This clonotype has only a few counts. The chain employs TRBV6-2 or TRBV6-3 and TRBJ2-7; D is possibly TRBD2 (7 bases). V lost 0 bases and J 5 bases, leaving 11 bases between the germline ends. This CDR3 has 14 residues. From germline, CDR1 is MNHEY and CDR2 SVGEGT. The CDR3 coding sequence is TGTGCCAGCAGTTACTCGGGGGGGCGCGACGAGCAGTACGTC. Its protein is CASSYSGGRDEQYV.

The chain is built from TRBV20-1 and TRBJ2-3; 8 bases are shared with TRBD1. In germline, CDR1 is DFQATT, CDR2 SNEGSKA (reference sequence). The CDR3 loop spans 14 amino acids. The trim removed 5 bases at V and 7 bases at J, leaving 11 bases unmatched. The CDR3 region is CSAPRSGGANTQYF. CDR3 sequence (DNA): TGCAGTGCTCCCCGGTCAGGGGGCGCGAATACGCAGTATTTT.

This clonotype has only one observation. This chain links TRBV7-9 with TRBJ2-7; 7 bases align to TRBD1. Per the germline V gene, CDR1 is SEHNR and CDR2 is FQNEAQ (reference sequence). The CDR3 has 15 amino acids. V shed 5 bases and J 7 bases; nucleotides not matched to a gene: 14. The CDR3 protein is CASSALGTATVEQYF. CDR3 nucleotide sequence: TGTGCCAGCAGCGCCTTGGGGACAGCAACGGTAGAGCAGTACTTC.

This clonotype came up a few times. The chain is built from TRBV6-2 or TRBV6-3 and TRBJ2-2; TRBD1 matches 8 bases. CDR1 is MNHEY and CDR2 is SVGEGT in the germline V gene. V shed 4 bases and J 9 bases; nucleotides not matched to a gene: 19. The CDR3 covers 18 residues. CDR3 protein: CASSSSSPGTGEARELFF. As DNA, the CDR3 is TGTGCCAGCAGTTCTTCCTCACCCGGGACAGGAGAAGCACGGGAGCTGTTTTTT.

This clonotype was detected once. The rearrangement uses TRBV6-2 or TRBV6-3 and TRBJ2-2; perhaps TRBD1 as D (6 bases). CDR1 is MNHEY and CDR2 is SVGEGT in the germline V gene. V was pared by 5 bases and J by 6 bases, with 10 bases between. The CDR3 is 13 amino acids. CDR3 bases: TGTGCCAGCAGTAACGACAGGTCCGGGGAGCTGTTTTTT. Its protein product is CASSNDRSGELFF.

The chain links TRBV18 to TRBJ1-6, with TRBD1 as a possible D gene (6 bases). V was clipped by 6 bases and J by 6 bases, with 12 bases between them. CDR1 and CDR2 from the germline V gene are KGHSH and LQKENI. This CDR3 contains 14 residues. The CDR3 nucleotides are TGTGCCAGCTCTGCAGGGGAAGTTAATTCACCCCTCCACTTT. It translates to CASSAGEVNSPLHF. The full variable domain, rest sourced from reference TRBV18 and TRBJ1-6, is NAGVMQNPRHLVRRRGQEARLRCSPMKGHSHVYWYRQLPEEGLKFMVYLQKENIIDESGMPKERFSAEFPKEGPSILRIQQVVRGDSAAYFCASSAGEVNSPLHFGNGTRLTVT.

The V gene is TRBV30, the J gene TRBJ1-1; D may be TRBD1 (5 bases). V was trimmed by 5 bases and J by 5 bases, leaving 15 bases between them. CDR1 and CDR2 from the germline V gene are GTSNPN and SVGIG (reference sequence). The CDR3 consists of 13 residues. CDR3 nucleotide sequence: TGTGCCTGGGGACACCTGGGAAGGACTGAAGCTTTCTTT. Translation gives CAWGHLGRTEAFF.

This clonotype was picked up a small number of times. This sequence joins TRBV10-1 and TRBJ2-3; 13 positions match TRBD2. V shed 2 bases and J 5 bases; nucleotides not matched to a gene: 4. CDR1 and CDR2 (germline): WNHNN, SYGVQD (reference sequence). This CDR3 is built from 16 residues. The CDR3 is CASSEGLAGVRDTQYF. CDR3 DNA: TGCGCCAGCAGTGAGGGACTAGCGGGAGTGAGAGATACGCAGTATTTT.

The rearrangement uses TRBV19 and TRBJ2-2; 9 nucleotides match TRBD1. Germline V lookup: CDR1 LNHDA, CDR2 SQIVND (reference sequence). The CDR3 has 18 amino acids. V was clipped by 3 bases and J by 0 bases; unmatched bases: 8. CDR3 protein: CASSMWGQGGANTGELFF. The CDR3 DNA is TGTGCCAGTAGTATGTGGGGACAGGGAGGCGCGAACACCGGGGAGCTGTTTTTT.

The rearrangement uses TRBV28 and TRBJ1-2; D gene ambiguous. The CDR3 length is 11 residues. V shed 3 bases and J shed 9 bases, with 8 bases lying between them. Germline CDR1 and CDR2: MDHEN and SYDVKM. The CDR3 loop reads CASSFQSRYTF. CDR3 coding DNA: TGTGCCAGCAGTTTCCAAAGTCGCTACACCTTC.

The rearrangement links TRBV7-2 to TRBJ2-3; 13 bases are shared with TRBD2. There are 18 residues in the CDR3. The ends lost 0 bases at V and 2 bases at J; junction bases unmatched: 5. Germline CDR1 reads SGHTA; CDR2 reads FQGNSA. Here the CDR3 reads CASSLAGGTSGITDTQYF. The CDR3 region has the DNA TGTGCCAGCAGCTTAGCGGGGGGGACTAGCGGGATCACAGATACGCAGTATTTT. Filled out from reference TRBV7-2 and TRBJ2-3, the complete variable domain reads GAGVSQSPSNKVTEKGKDVELRCDPISGHTALYWYRQSLGQGLEFLIYFQGNSAPDKSGLPSDRFSAERTGGSVSTLTIQRTQQEDSAVYLCASSLAGGTSGITDTQYFGPGTRLTVL.

This clonotype has at least ten counts. The rearrangement joins TRBV14 to TRBJ2-1; TRBD2 matches 10 bases. With 0 bases clipped from V and 8 bases from J, the junction kept 7 bases outside the gene matches. The CDR3 is made up of 16 amino acids. Germline CDR1 is SGHDN and CDR2 is FVKESK. The CDR3, as DNA: TGTGCCAGCAGCCAAGATGGGCTAGCGGGAGTATATGAGCAGTTCTTC. This sequence encodes CASSQDGLAGVYEQFF. The whole variable domain, remainder taken from reference TRBV14 and TRBJ2-1, is EAGVTQFPSHSVIEKGQTVTLRCDPISGHDNLYWYRRVMGKEIKFLLHFVKESKQDESGMPNNRFLAERTGGTYSTLKVQPAELEDSGVYFCASSQDGLAGVYEQFFGPGTRLTVL.

This clonotype has a handful of counts. For the CDR3, the DNA is TGTGCCAGCAGCCCCCCGGGGGCCAGTGGCAATCAGCCCCAGCATTTT. Translation: CASSPPGASGNQPQHF. The chain joins TRBV28 to TRBJ1-5, with a possible D match to TRBD1 (6 bases). V gave up 6 bases and J gave up 2 bases, with 17 bases separating them. The CDR3 totals 16 residues. Per the germline V gene, CDR1 is MDHEN and CDR2 is SYDVKM.